Included here is one T cell receptor (beta chain) sequence, with context. TCRdb re-called the 5' RACE reads and catalogs CDR3 proteins one per entry, DNA excluded. In total, the table holds about 300,000 distinct CDR3 sequences. The CDR3 runs 14 residues. Per germline, CDR1 SGHDT and CDR2 YYEEEE. The data are from a study of monozygotic twins with inflammatory bowel disease. The chain combines TRBV5-6 with TRBJ1-2. This TCR derives from a human donor with ulcerative colitis or Crohn's disease, or a healthy co-twin of an affected twin (not recorded which). Sequenced sample: blood. CDR3 loop: CASSPLAAGYGYTF.